The source of this TCR beta chain is a study of shared clonotypes between healthy human individuals. V lost 7 bases to trimming and J lost 2 bases, with 14 bases between them. Germline V gene lookup returns CDR1 LNHDA and CDR2 SQIVND (reference sequence). The CDR3 totals 14 residues. Running of the assay took place at deep level. Some clones are missing from TCRdb's copy, which holds only in-frame ones; the method was immunoSEQ multiplex PCR. This sample has roughly 660,000 clones; roughly 88% occur once, and the top ten carry about 33%. This sequence joins TRBV19 and TRBJ1-2; D is uncertain. This receptor was identified in a man in his late teens or twenties in good health. Some clones in this sample may be carry-over from other donors' samples. Specimen: memory CD8+ T cells from PBMCs. This sample's subset: CD45RO+ cells pooled with CCR7-negative TemRA cells. CDR3 in amino acids: CASTPPSGNYGYTF. CDR3 in DNA: TGTGCCAGTACCCCCCCGTCGGGAAACTATGGCTACACCTTC.